What follows describes a single T cell receptor (beta chain). Authors' methods: Amplification of reference gene primers was used by the study to estimate nucleated cell counts. Clones were sequenced by immunoSEQ multiplex PCR, and TCRdb holds only the in-frame ones, with some missing. That table is the source of V, J and clone size, and D and trimming were worked out from the DNA. The sample records 90,000 or so clones, roughly nine tenths being singletons. CDR3 size: 15 residues. The V end was cut by 1 base, the J end by 5 bases, with 14 bases between. From germline, CDR1 is MGHRA and CDR2 YSYEKL. The data were taken from a study of blood T cell repertoires in COVID-19. Whole-study context: T cells, B-cell-depleted T cells, or PBMCs supplied cDNA or gDNA.

This sequence was found in a human donor with active COVID-19. The donor label of this sample is uncertain. The sequencing input was peripheral blood. The J gene is TRBJ2-5, the V gene TRBV4-1; tentative D call: TRBD2 (6 bases). This CDR3 reads CASSQGVGEEETQYF. In DNA form, the CDR3 reads TGCGCCAGCAGCCAAGGTGTAGGGGAGGAGGAGACCCAGTACTTC.